These 15 T cell receptor beta chains share one sample of origin, sequenced in a study of OX40 agonist ivuxolimab in advanced cancers. Here immunoSEQ multiplex PCR was the method, and the copy in TCRdb shows in-frame clones only, minus some. This sample carries 96,000 or so clones, about 90% of them seen once, and the ten largest clones take around 1.6%. The specimen was CD4+ or CD8+ T cells sorted from blood, collected in a trial of the OX40 agonist ivuxolimab. These receptors were collected from an adult with an advanced solid tumor such as melanoma, head and neck, liver or kidney cancer.

The rearrangement joins TRBV11-1 to TRBJ1-4; D unclear. This CDR3 contains 13 residues. Looked up from germline, CDR1 is SGHAT and CDR2 is FQDESV (reference sequence). V was clipped by 5 bases and J by 5 bases, with 9 bases between them. CDR3 region: CASSRQGNEKLFF. The CDR3 DNA follows: TGTGCCAGCAGCCGACAAGGGAATGAAAAACTGTTTTTT.

This sequence joins TRBV5-1 and TRBJ2-2; unclear D gene. Germline lookup yields CDR1 SGHRS and CDR2 YFSETQ. V lost 3 bases and J lost 2, with 8 bases in between. The CDR3 totals 14 residues. CDR3 amino acids: CASSSQVNTGELFF. The CDR3 nucleotides read TGCGCCAGCAGCTCCCAAGTAAACACCGGGGAGCTGTTTTTT.

V usage is TRBV6-6 and J usage is TRBJ1-1; 7 nucleotides match TRBD1. J was trimmed by 1 base and V by 5 bases; bases with no gene match: 7. The CDR3 extends over 15 amino acids. Per the germline V gene, CDR1 is MNHNY and CDR2 is SVGAGI (reference sequence). The CDR3 sequence is CASSTTGTANTEAFF. CDR3 nucleotides: TGTGCCAGCAGTACTACCGGGACAGCGAACACTGAAGCTTTCTTT.

The chain links TRBV19 to TRBJ2-6, with 7 nucleotides matching TRBD2. The CDR3 is 16 amino acids. Trimming took 7 bases from V and 4 from J; bases not matched to a gene: 10. Germline assignment: CDR1 LNHDA and CDR2 SQIVND (reference sequence). Written as DNA, the CDR3 is TGTGCCAGTACCTTAGGACGGGGGGTAGGGGCCAACGTCCTGACTTTC. Its translation: CASTLGRGVGANVLTF.

This chain connects TRBV27 to TRBJ1-5; 7 bases fit TRBD1. CDR1 and CDR2 (germline): MNHEY, SMNVEV (reference sequence). The V and J ends lost 4 bases and 4 bases, in that order; junction bases with no gene match: 7. CDR3 length: 15 residues. CDR3 protein: CASSSPGGANQPQHF. In DNA, the CDR3 is TGTGCCAGCAGTTCGCCAGGGGGGGCAAATCAGCCCCAGCATTTT.

V and J are TRBV6-5 and TRBJ2-5; a possible D gene is TRBD1 (5 bases). V dropped 5 bases and J dropped 2 bases, with 6 bases sitting between them. Germline loops: CDR1 MNHEY, CDR2 SVGAGI. The CDR3 loop spans 12 amino acids. The CDR3: CASSRGQETQYF. The DNA for the CDR3 is TGTGCCAGCAGTAGGGGTCAAGAGACCCAGTACTTC.

The chain links TRBV6-1 to TRBJ1-1; no reliable D call. In germline, CDR1 is MNHNS, CDR2 SASEGT. Trimming took 5 bases from V and 8 from J, leaving 9 bases between them. The CDR3 is 11 residues long. The chain's CDR3 is CASSQEPEAFF. The CDR3 DNA reads TGTGCCAGCAGTCAAGAACCAGAAGCTTTCTTT.

The CDR3 DNA reads as TGTGCCAGCGGAGGGGTCGGAAAACTGTTTTTT. Translating gives CASGGVGKLFF. The chain combines TRBV9 with TRBJ1-4, with D perhaps matching TRBD1 (5 bases). Germline lookup yields CDR1 SGDLS and CDR2 YYNGEE. This CDR3 has 11 amino acids. Trimming cost V 7 bases and J 10 bases, with 11 bases left between them.

The V and J genes are TRBV29-1 and TRBJ1-1, with a possible D match to TRBD1 (5 bases). Germline V gives CDR1 SQVTM, CDR2 ANQGSEA. The CDR3 spans 14 residues. V was pared by 4 bases and J by 1 base, with 13 bases between. CDR3 sequence: CSVAQGRGNTEAFF. CDR3 sequence (DNA): TGCAGCGTTGCCCAGGGAAGAGGGAACACTGAAGCTTTCTTT.

This clone showed up just a few times. The chain combines TRBV9 with TRBJ2-3; D not certain. Trimming removed 4 bases from V and 9 bases from J, with 12 bases in between. The germline V gene has CDR1 SGDLS and CDR2 YYNGEE. The CDR3 spans 12 residues. The CDR3 sequence is CASSFLRGTQYF. The CDR3 nucleotides are TGTGCCAGCAGCTTCCTACGAGGCACGCAGTATTTT.

The V gene is TRBV5-1, the J gene TRBJ2-1; D is possibly TRBD1 or TRBD2 (5 bases each). V shed 0 bases and J shed 7 bases, with 14 bases lying between them. Looked up from germline, CDR1 is SGHRS and CDR2 is YFSETQ. There are 15 residues in the CDR3. As DNA, the CDR3 is TGCGCCAGCAGCTTGGGAGGACGGGGCTGGAATGAGCAGTTCTTC. Translation: CASSLGGRGWNEQFF.

The chain uses TRBV29-1 and TRBJ2-6; D is undetermined. Trimming stripped 4 bases from V and 1 base from J, with 2 bases between. This CDR3 is 12 amino acids long. CDR1 is SQVTM and CDR2 is ANQGSEA in the germline V gene. The CDR3 is CSVASGANVLTF. The CDR3 DNA is TGCAGCGTTGCTTCTGGGGCCAACGTCCTGACTTTC. Combining the CDR3 with reference TRBV29-1 and TRBJ2-6 gives the whole variable domain SAVISQKPSRDICQRGTSLTIQCQVDSQVTMMFWYRQQPGQSLTLIATANQGSEATYESGFVIDKFPISRPNLTFSTLTVSNMSPEDSSIYLCSVASGANVLTFGAGSRLTVL.

This chain connects TRBV29-1 to TRBJ1-1; 7 nucleotides line up with TRBD1. Germline CDR1 and CDR2: SQVTM and ANQGSEA. The CDR3 consists of 16 residues. Trimming took 6 bases from V and 4 from J; bases not matched to a gene: 17. The CDR3 DNA follows: TGCAGCGTAGAGACAGGGTTTAGCTTACTGCGCACTGAAGCTTTCTTT. Translated, it gives CSVETGFSLLRTEAFF.

J is TRBJ2-2 and V is TRBV4-2, with 7 positions matching TRBD2. CDR1 and CDR2 (germline): LGHNA, YNFKEQ. The CDR3 has 16 amino acids. V dropped 0 bases and J dropped 3; count of bases not matched to a gene: 4. This chain's CDR3 is CASSQDLADDTGELFF. DNA of the CDR3: TGTGCCAGCAGCCAAGATCTAGCGGATGACACCGGGGAGCTGTTTTTT.

A single count supports this clone. The chain combines TRBV6-1 with TRBJ2-7; 9 bases align to TRBD1. Trimming at V came to 8 bases and at J to 8 bases, leaving 16 bases not matched to a gene. This CDR3 is built from 15 residues. Germline lookup yields CDR1 MNHNS and CDR2 SASEGT. CDR3 nucleotides: TGTGCCAGCTACCAGGGGACAGGGCTGGGGACGAAGCAGTACTTC. Its protein is CASYQGTGLGTKQYF.